The table lists the clone carrying this TCR beta chain with a count of one. The antigen remains unidentified. The record originates from a study of T cells in localized non-small cell lung cancer. Only in-frame clones appear in the TCRdb table, and some are missing; sequencing was by immunoSEQ multiplex PCR. The table records about 16,000 clones, around 80% of them present only once. Study-level points and caveats: Uninvolved adjacent lung had more T cell clonality than any other tissue, topping tumor.

The TCR was taken from a male donor aged 60 or over with stage I lung adenocarcinoma. Sequencing used peripheral blood, obtained before any cancer treatment.

The CDR3 region is CASGEPGGAEAFF. The CDR3 DNA sequence: TGTGCTAGTGGTGAGCCAGGGGGAGCTGAAGCTTTCTTT. V and J are TRBV12-5 and TRBJ1-1; the match to TRBD1 covers 7 bases. Trimming removed 5 bases from V and 6 bases from J; junction bases left unmatched: 6. There are 13 residues in the CDR3. Germline lookup yields CDR1 LGHNT and CDR2 FRNRAP.